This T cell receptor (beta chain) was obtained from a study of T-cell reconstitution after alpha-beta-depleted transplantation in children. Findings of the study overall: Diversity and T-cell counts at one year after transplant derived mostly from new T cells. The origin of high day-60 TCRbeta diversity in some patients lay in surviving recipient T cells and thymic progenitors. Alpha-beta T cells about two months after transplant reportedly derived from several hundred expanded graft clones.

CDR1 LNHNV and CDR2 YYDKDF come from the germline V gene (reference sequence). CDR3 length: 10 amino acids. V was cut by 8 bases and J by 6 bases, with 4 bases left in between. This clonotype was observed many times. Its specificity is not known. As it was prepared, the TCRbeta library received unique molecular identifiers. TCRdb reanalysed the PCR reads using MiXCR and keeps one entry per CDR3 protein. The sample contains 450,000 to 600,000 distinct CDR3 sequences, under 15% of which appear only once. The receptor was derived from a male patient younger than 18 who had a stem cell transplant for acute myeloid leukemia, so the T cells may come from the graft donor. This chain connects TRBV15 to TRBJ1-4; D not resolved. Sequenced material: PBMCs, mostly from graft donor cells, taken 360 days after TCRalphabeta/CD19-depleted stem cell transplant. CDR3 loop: CATPDEKLFF. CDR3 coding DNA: TGTGCCACCCCGGATGAAAAACTGTTTTTT.